These 18 T cell receptor beta chains were sequenced from one sample in a study of CD8+CD57+ T cells in acquired aplastic anemia. Flow cytometry had shown expanded CD8+CD57+ cells in the patients chosen for sequencing. Template material for TCR beta VDJ and CDR3 profiling consisted of genomic DNA. TCRdb recomputed calls from the reads with MiXCR, one row per CDR3 protein. The sample has fewer than 200,000 distinct CDR3 sequences, about 50% seen once. What was sequenced was sorted CD4+, CD8+, or CD8+CD57+ T cells (not recorded which) from PBMCs. Receptors originate from a human donor with aplastic anemia.

This clonotype was observed many times. This chain connects TRBV2 to TRBJ1-6; 7 bases are shared with TRBD1. V shed 7 bases, J shed 7 bases, and the junction held 4 bases outside the gene matches. The CDR3 totals 13 residues. In germline, CDR1 is SNHLY, CDR2 FYNNEI. The CDR3 nucleotides read TGTGCCAGCACCCCGACAGGGAATTCACCCCTCCACTTT. This gives the protein CASTPTGNSPLHF.

The chain couples TRBV10-3 to TRBJ1-3, with a possible D match to TRBD1 (6 bases). The CDR3 extends over 16 amino acids. The germline V gene encodes CDR1 ENHRY and CDR2 SYGVKD. Between the trimmed V and J ends, which lost 3 bases and 0 bases, there was a span of 12 bases. The CDR3 nucleotides are TGTGCCATCAGTGAAGGGGGGACGCACTCTGGAAACACCATATATTTT. This translates into CAISEGGTHSGNTIYF.

The gene calls are TRBV20-1 and TRBJ2-1, with TRBD2 matching 10 bases. The CDR3 is made up of 18 amino acids. The germline V gene has CDR1 DFQATT and CDR2 SNEGSKA (reference sequence). V lost 2 bases and J lost 0; bases outside the gene matches: 10. CDR3: CSARPLAGQGSSYNEQFF. For the CDR3, the DNA is TGCAGTGCTAGACCACTAGCGGGGCAGGGTAGCTCCTACAATGAGCAGTTCTTC.

This clonotype came up once. It may be a read error: a sequence one base away is much more abundant. V and J are TRBV12-3 or TRBV12-4 and TRBJ1-2; D is unclear. Trimming left V 7 bases short and J 7 bases short, with 25 bases between. This CDR3 has 16 residues. CDR3 DNA sequence: TGTGCCAGCATGCGCTCAATGGGGTTCTCCACTGGTGGCTACACCTTC. This encodes CASMRSMGFSTGGYTF.

The chain has TRBV5-5 and TRBJ1-6, with a weak D call TRBD1 (5 bases). With 0 bases removed from V and 11 bases from J, the gap between germline ends came to 9 bases. Germline V gene data show CDR1 as SGHKS and CDR2 as YYEKEE (reference sequence). The length of the CDR3 is 13 residues. In DNA, the CDR3 is TGTGCCAGCAGCTTGGACAGGTTAGCACCCCTCCACTTT. It translates to CASSLDRLAPLHF.

There are many counts of this clonotype. The gene calls are TRBV7-3 and TRBJ2-1; TRBD2 is a possible D gene (6 bases). The CDR3 sequence is 17 residues long. V was cut by 0 bases and J by 5 bases, with 17 bases left in between. The germline CDR1 and CDR2 sequences are SGHTA and FQGTGA. CDR3 coding DNA: TGTGCCAGCAGCTTAACGTTTACTAGCCATTCCGACAATGAGCAGTTCTTC. Residues: CASSLTFTSHSDNEQFF.

For this clonotype: This sequence may be a read error, since a much larger clone differs from it by one base. V is TRBV5-4 and J is TRBJ2-7; 11 bases agree with TRBD1. The CDR3 runs 13 residues. The germline V gene encodes CDR1 SGHNT and CDR2 YYREEE (reference sequence). V dropped 2 bases and J dropped 6; count of bases not matched to a gene: 1. Here the CDR3 DNA reads TGTGCCAGCAGCTTAGGACAGGGGGCCGAGCAGTACTTC. It encodes CASSLGQGAEQYF.

CDR3 in amino acids: CASSLSRKGLRNPDTQYF. CDR3 nucleotides: TGTGCCAGCAGCTTAAGTCGAAAGGGGCTCAGGAACCCAGATACGCAGTATTTT. The chain has TRBV7-3 and TRBJ2-3; perhaps TRBD1 as D (5 bases). Germline loops: CDR1 SGHTA, CDR2 FQGTGA. CDR3 length equals 18 residues. Trimming took 1 base from V and 4 from J, leaving 21 bases between them.

The chain has TRBV5-1 and TRBJ2-7; either TRBD1 or TRBD2 may supply D (5 bases each). Germline V CDR1 and CDR2: SGHRS, YFSETQ. Trimming removed 0 bases at V and 3 bases at J, with 19 bases between. This CDR3 comprises 17 residues. The CDR3, as DNA: TGCGCCAGCAGCTTGGAAAGGGTTGGGAGAGGGGTCTACGAGCAGTACTTC. Translated, it gives CASSLERVGRGVYEQYF.

The chain is built from TRBV12-3 or TRBV12-4 and TRBJ2-7; TRBD1 or TRBD2 may be the D gene (6 bases each). The ends were cut back, 5 bases at V and 7 bases at J, with 21 bases in the middle. This CDR3 region has 15 residues. The CDR3 DNA follows: TGTGCCAGCAGTCCTCGCGGGACAAGGGCTAGTGAGCAGTACTTC. Translating gives CASSPRGTRASEQYF.

This sequence joins TRBV29-1 and TRBJ2-7; tentatively, D is TRBD2 (6 bases). CDR1 is SQVTM, CDR2 ANQGSEA, per germline. This CDR3 is built from 12 residues. Trimming took 3 bases from V and 4 from J, leaving 10 bases between them. The CDR3 reads CSVDGTDYEQYF. The CDR3 coding sequence is TGCAGCGTTGACGGGACTGATTACGAGCAGTACTTC.

The V gene is TRBV14, the J gene TRBJ2-2, with a weak D call TRBD1 (8 bases). Germline values: CDR1 SGHDN, CDR2 FVKESK. CDR3 length equals 18 residues. The V end was cut by 4 bases, the J end by 2 bases, with 20 bases between. CDR3 nucleotides: TGTGCCAGCAGCCTAATTATAACAGGGGGGGAAAACACCGGGGAGCTGTTTTTT. This codes for CASSLIITGGENTGELFF.

The CDR3 reads CASSAGGSYGYTF. Here the CDR3 DNA reads TGTGCCAGCAGCGCGGGGGGCTCCTATGGCTACACCTTC. This sequence joins TRBV5-5 and TRBJ1-2, with D maybe TRBD1 (6 bases). CDR3 length equals 13 residues. The germline gives CDR1 SGHKS, CDR2 YYEKEE (reference sequence). V lost 4 bases and J 4 bases, leaving 11 bases between the germline ends.

This clonotype was found many times. The chain has TRBV12-3 or TRBV12-4 and TRBJ2-2; no clear D. V lost 6 bases and J lost 5, with 7 bases in between. The CDR3 covers 12 residues. The CDR3 DNA follows: TGTGCCAGCAGCCATCAAACCGGGGAGCTGTTTTTT. Protein sequence: CASSHQTGELFF.

The chain has TRBV7-3 and TRBJ1-2; the match to TRBD1 covers 10 bases. V shed 5 bases, J shed 6 bases, and the junction held 6 bases outside the gene matches. This CDR3 spans 14 amino acids. CDR1 SGHTA and CDR2 FQGTGA come from the germline V gene. The CDR3 coding sequence is TGTGCCAGCAGCCTCCGGGACAGGGGCCATGGCTACACCTTC. Its translation is CASSLRDRGHGYTF.

This rearrangement joins TRBV2 to TRBJ1-1; 7 nucleotides align to TRBD1. CDR1 is SNHLY and CDR2 is FYNNEI in the germline V gene. The junction had 11 bases not matched to a gene; V was cut back by 6 bases and J by 7 bases. CDR3 length equals 14 residues. CDR3 DNA: TGTGCCAGCAGAGCGACAGGGTGGGAAGGTGAAGCTTTCTTT. Its protein product is CASRATGWEGEAFF.

The table lists this clonotype with many counts. This chain joins TRBV5-1 and TRBJ2-3; D unresolved. Trimming shortened V by 4 bases and J by 4 bases, and 7 bases separated the two germline ends. The length of the CDR3 is 12 residues. Germline V lookup: CDR1 SGHRS, CDR2 YFSETQ. The CDR3 region has the DNA TGCGCCAGCAGCCAACGCCCAGATACGCAGTATTTT. Protein: CASSQRPDTQYF. Together with reference TRBV5-1 and TRBJ2-3, the CDR3 gives the full variable domain: KAGVTQTPRYLIKTRGQQVTLSCSPISGHRSVSWYQQTPGQGLQFLFEYFSETQRNKGNFPGRFSGRQFSNSRSEMNVSTLELGDSALYLCASSQRPDTQYFGPGTRLTVL.

The chain couples TRBV24-1 to TRBJ1-2; a weak D match, TRBD1 (5 bases). Looked up from germline, CDR1 is KGHDR and CDR2 is SFDVKD. The CDR3 runs 15 residues. V dropped 3 bases and J dropped 8 bases, with 18 bases sitting between them. DNA for the CDR3: TGTGCCACCAGTGATCCTGACAGTTCGGTTGAAGGCTACACCTTC. It is translated as CATSDPDSSVEGYTF.